The clone carrying this T cell receptor beta chain showed up just a few times. Clones were read by immunoSEQ multiplex PCR, and TCRdb kept only the in-frame ones, dropping some. The data hold about 62,000 clones, with over 75% observed a single time. CDR3 size: 11 residues. CDR1 is SGHNT and CDR2 is YYREEE in the germline V gene (reference sequence). This sample was taken from a study of technical replicates of blood from several donors. Sample: PBMCs. The gene calls are TRBV5-4 and TRBJ2-7; D not certain. The receptor comes from a human donor in good health. Some clones in this sample may be carry-over from other donors' samples. Written as DNA, the CDR3 is TGTGCCAGCAGACTACATTCAATAATGCGTGTC. This codes for CASRLHSIMRV.